The sequence of this T cell receptor beta chain was determined in a study of technical replicates of blood from several donors. This CDR3 has 15 amino acids. Germline V gene data show CDR1 as SNHLY and CDR2 as FYNNEI. V dropped 6 bases and J dropped 6; count of bases not matched to a gene: 11. Sequenced by immunoSEQ multiplex PCR; TCRdb stores in-frame clones only, minus some. The sample contains 11,000 to 15,000 clones, 80% to 85% of which appear only once. The chain employs TRBV2 and TRBJ2-7; TRBD2 matches 10 bases. The source of this sequence is a human donor in good health. Material: PBMCs. For the CDR3, the DNA is TGTGCCAGCAGGGAGGCTAGCGGGAGTTTCAGCGAGCAGTACTTC. Residues: CASREASGSFSEQYF.